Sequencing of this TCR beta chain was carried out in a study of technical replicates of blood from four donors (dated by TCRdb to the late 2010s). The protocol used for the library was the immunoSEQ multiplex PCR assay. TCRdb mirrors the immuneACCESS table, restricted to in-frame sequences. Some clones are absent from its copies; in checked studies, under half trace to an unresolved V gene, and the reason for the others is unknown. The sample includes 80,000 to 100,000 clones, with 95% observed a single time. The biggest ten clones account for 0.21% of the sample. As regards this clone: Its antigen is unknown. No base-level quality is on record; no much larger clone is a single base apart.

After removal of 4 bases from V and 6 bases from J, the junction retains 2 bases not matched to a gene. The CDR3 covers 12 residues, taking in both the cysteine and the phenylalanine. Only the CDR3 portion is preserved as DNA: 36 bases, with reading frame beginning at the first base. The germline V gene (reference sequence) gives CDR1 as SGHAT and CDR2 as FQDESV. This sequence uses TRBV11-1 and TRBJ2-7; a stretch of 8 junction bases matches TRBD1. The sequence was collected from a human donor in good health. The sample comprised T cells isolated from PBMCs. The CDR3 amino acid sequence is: CASSSTGAEQYF. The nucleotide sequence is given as TGTGCCAGCAGCTCGACAGGGGCCGAGCAGTACTTC.